This T cell receptor (beta chain) was observed in a study of T cell responses to AZD1222 COVID-19 vaccine. Findings and caveats of the study: Spike-specific TCR breadth rose after two AZD1222 doses, and depth rose as well.

In its sample, this clone was seen a few times. Its antigen is unknown. Data came from immunoSEQ multiplex PCR; TCRdb stores just in-frame clones and leaves some out. The table includes some 83,000 clones, about 87% detected once. The V and J ends lost 1 base and 2 bases respectively, with 5 bases between them. The germline CDR1 and CDR2 sequences are MGHRA and YSYEKL. The CDR3 runs to 14 residues. The sequence derives from an adult in good health. The V and J genes are TRBV4-1 and TRBJ2-2; D gene uncertain. Specimen: peripheral blood, collected on day 0 of AZD1222 vaccination. This chain's CDR3 is CASSQGLNTGELFF. DNA of the CDR3: TGCGCCAGCAGCCAAGGGCTCAACACCGGGGAGCTGTTTTTT.